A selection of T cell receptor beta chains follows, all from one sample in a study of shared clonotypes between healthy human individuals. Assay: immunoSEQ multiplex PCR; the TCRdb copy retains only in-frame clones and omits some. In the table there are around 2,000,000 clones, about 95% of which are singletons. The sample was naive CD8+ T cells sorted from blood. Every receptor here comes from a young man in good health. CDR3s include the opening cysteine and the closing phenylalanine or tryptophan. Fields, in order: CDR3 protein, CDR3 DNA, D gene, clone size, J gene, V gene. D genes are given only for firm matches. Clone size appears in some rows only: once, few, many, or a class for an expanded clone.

CSVELEVGDEQFF	TGCAGCGTTGAGCTGGAGGTCGGGGATGAGCAGTTCTTC	-	-	TRBJ2-1	TRBV29-1
CASSLVADSHYEQYF	TGTGCCAGCAGTTTAGTCGCCGACAGTCACTACGAGCAGTACTTC	-	-	TRBJ2-7	TRBV27
CASSEIYEQYF	TGTGCCAGCAGTGAGATCTACGAGCAGTACTTC	-	-	TRBJ2-7	TRBV6-1
CASSQDSGINQPQHF	TGCGCCAGCAGCCAAGACAGTGGGATCAATCAGCCCCAGCATTTT	-	-	TRBJ1-5	TRBV4-3
CASSFEGGEQYF	TGTGCCAGCAGCTTCGAGGGTGGCGAGCAGTACTTC	-	-	TRBJ2-7	TRBV7-9
CASSQDPIGGTGDEKLFF	TGCGCCAGCAGCCAAGATCCGATAGGCGGGACAGGGGATGAAAAACTGTTTTTT	TRBD1	-	TRBJ1-4	TRBV4-3
CASSLVTGISFEQYF	TGTGCCAGCAGCTTAGTAACAGGGATTTCATTCGAGCAGTACTTC	-	-	TRBJ2-7	TRBV7-2
CASSLLSGGNTGELFF	TGTGCCAGCAGCCTTCTCTCGGGGGGGAACACCGGGGAGCTGTTTTTT	TRBD2	-	TRBJ2-2	TRBV7-8
CASSLLGEGDEQYF	TGTGCCAGCAGCTTACTAGGGGAGGGGGACGAGCAGTACTTC	-	-	TRBJ2-7	TRBV7-9
CASSRTLVEGAYEQYF	TGTGCCAGCAGCCGAACCCTCGTTGAGGGGGCCTACGAGCAGTACTTC	-	-	TRBJ2-7	TRBV27
CSVEWGGRTSYNEQFF	TGCAGCGTTGAGTGGGGAGGGCGGACCTCCTACAATGAGCAGTTCTTC	TRBD2	-	TRBJ2-1	TRBV29-1
CAITLGQGGQPQHF	TGTGCCATCACTCTTGGACAGGGCGGTCAGCCCCAGCATTTT	TRBD1	-	TRBJ1-5	TRBV6-1
CASSIDFRYEQYF	TGTGCCAGTAGTATAGATTTTCGCTACGAGCAGTACTTC	-	-	TRBJ2-7	TRBV19
CSVEGKTGELFF	TGCAGCGTTGAGGGGAAGACCGGGGAGCTGTTTTTT	-	-	TRBJ2-2	TRBV29-1
CATSRERGEKLFF	TGTGCCACCAGCAGAGAACGCGGGGAAAAACTGTTTTTT	-	-	TRBJ1-4	TRBV15
CASSVEGDSYEQYF	TGTGCCAGCAGCGTAGAGGGGGACTCCTACGAGCAGTACTTC	-	-	TRBJ2-7	TRBV9
CASSQSAFTSTDTQYF	TGCGCCAGCAGTCAATCGGCCTTTACCTCCACAGATACGCAGTATTTT	-	-	TRBJ2-3	TRBV23-1
CASSFGQGLYNEQFF	TGTGCCAGCAGCTTTGGTCAGGGTCTCTACAATGAGCAGTTCTTC	-	-	TRBJ2-1	TRBV7-9
CAIRGDDSTPNQPQHF	TGTGCCATCAGGGGAGATGACAGTACTCCCAATCAGCCCCAGCATTTT	-	-	TRBJ1-5	TRBV10-3
CASSSLAGREQFF	TGTGCCAGCAGCTCCCTAGCAGGGCGGGAGCAGTTCTTC	-	-	TRBJ2-1	TRBV27
CASSMRGSTGELFF	TGTGCCAGCAGCATGCGGGGGTCAACCGGGGAGCTGTTTTTT	TRBD2	-	TRBJ2-2	TRBV9
CASSYPGTGGSYEQYF	TGTGCCAGCAGCTACCCCGGGACAGGGGGATCCTACGAGCAGTACTTC	TRBD1	-	TRBJ2-7	TRBV7-8
CASSLNLLAGWTGELFF	TGTGCCAGCAGCTTAAATTTACTAGCGGGATGGACCGGGGAGCTGTTTTTT	TRBD2	-	TRBJ2-2	TRBV7-2
CASSQDRPWPQHF	TGTGCCAGCAGCCAAGACCGTCCGTGGCCCCAGCATTTT	-	-	TRBJ1-5	TRBV4-2
CASSNRGPGGYTF	TGTGCCAGTTCAAACAGGGGGCCCGGTGGCTACACCTTC	TRBD1	-	TRBJ1-2	TRBV19
CASSPLAGGSEQFF	TGTGCCAGCAGCCCGTTAGCGGGAGGGAGTGAGCAGTTCTTC	TRBD2	-	TRBJ2-1	TRBV7-6
CASSFWINTGELFF	TGTGCCAGCAGCTTTTGGATTAACACCGGGGAGCTGTTTTTT	-	-	TRBJ2-2	TRBV7-9
CASSELTGLAEAFF	TGTGCCAGCAGCGAGCTGACAGGGCTCGCTGAAGCTTTCTTT	TRBD1	-	TRBJ1-1	TRBV28
CASSQNEIQETQYF	TGTGCCAGCAGCCAAAATGAAATTCAGGAGACCCAGTACTTC	-	-	TRBJ2-5	TRBV4-2
CASSQDPGTSGRTDTQYF	TGCGCCAGCAGCCAAGATCCCGGGACTAGCGGGAGGACAGATACGCAGTATTTT	TRBD2	-	TRBJ2-3	TRBV4-3
CASSLHPRGEQFF	TGTGCCAGCAGCCTACACCCGAGAGGTGAGCAGTTCTTC	-	-	TRBJ2-1	TRBV6-6
CASSQKAGPYNEQFF	TGCGCCAGCAGCCAAAAAGCAGGGCCCTACAATGAGCAGTTCTTC	-	-	TRBJ2-1	TRBV4-3
CASSFQGLINYGYTF	TGTGCCAGCAGCTTCCAGGGGTTGATAAACTATGGCTACACCTTC	-	-	TRBJ1-2	TRBV5-6
CASSRASLAGEGYNEQFF	TGTGCCAGTAGTCGAGCTTCCCTAGCGGGAGAAGGCTACAATGAGCAGTTCTTC	TRBD2	-	TRBJ2-1	TRBV19
CASSEFRGGAYNEQFF	TGCGCCAGCAGTGAGTTCAGAGGAGGTGCCTACAATGAGCAGTTCTTC	-	-	TRBJ2-1	TRBV10-1
CASSWTVTGELFF	TGTGCCAGCAGCTGGACAGTCACCGGGGAGCTGTTTTTT	-	-	TRBJ2-2	TRBV7-2
CASRGRGETQYF	TGTGCCAGCAGGGGCAGGGGAGAGACCCAGTACTTC	-	-	TRBJ2-5	TRBV5-6
CASSIASGGASNEQFF	TGTGCCAGCAGCATCGCTAGCGGGGGGGCCTCCAATGAGCAGTTCTTC	TRBD2	-	TRBJ2-1	TRBV27
CASSLELAGSYNEQFF	TGCGCCAGCAGCTTGGAACTAGCGGGCTCCTACAATGAGCAGTTCTTC	TRBD2	-	TRBJ2-1	TRBV5-1
CSATGSGYTF	TGCAGTGCGACAGGGAGTGGCTACACCTTC	TRBD1	-	TRBJ1-2	TRBV20-1
CASSQLDIRSQPQHF	TGTGCCAGCAGCCAATTGGACATCAGGTCCCAGCCCCAGCATTTT	-	-	TRBJ1-5	TRBV16
CASGQADEVPFSPLHF	TGCGCCAGCGGGCAGGCGGACGAGGTCCCATTTTCACCCCTCCACTTT	-	few	TRBJ1-6	TRBV10-2
CASNDFRDREETQYF	TGTGCCAGCAACGACTTCCGGGACAGGGAAGAGACCCAGTACTTC	TRBD1	-	TRBJ2-5	TRBV6-5
CASSQVQGITDTQYF	TGCGCCAGCAGCCAAGTTCAGGGCATCACAGATACGCAGTATTTT	-	-	TRBJ2-3	TRBV4-3
CSVEDPVREGTDTQYF	TGCAGCGTTGAAGATCCGGTGCGGGAGGGCACAGATACGCAGTATTTT	TRBD2	-	TRBJ2-3	TRBV29-1
CASSLRIGPDTQYF	TGTGCCAGCAGTCTCAGGATCGGCCCAGATACGCAGTATTTT	-	-	TRBJ2-3	TRBV6-1
CASRQAVNTEAFF	TGTGCCAGTAGACAGGCGGTGAACACTGAAGCTTTCTTT	-	-	TRBJ1-1	TRBV19
CASSLLTGAGANVLTF	TGTGCCAGCAGTTTATTGACAGGGGCTGGGGCCAACGTCCTGACTTTC	TRBD1	-	TRBJ2-6	TRBV27
CASSPETGLEQPQHF	TGCGCCAGCAGCCCGGAAACGGGGTTGGAGCAGCCCCAGCATTTT	-	-	TRBJ1-5	TRBV5-1
CASSPRKNGPYEQYF	TGCGCCAGCAGCCCCCGAAAAAACGGTCCTTACGAGCAGTACTTC	-	-	TRBJ2-7	TRBV4-1
CASSLKGRTGELFF	TGTGCCAGCAGCTTAAAGGGTCGCACCGGGGAGCTGTTTTTT	-	-	TRBJ2-2	TRBV11-2
CASSETLTGGQETQYF	TGCGCCAGCAGTGAGACCCTAACGGGGGGGCAAGAGACCCAGTACTTC	TRBD2	-	TRBJ2-5	TRBV10-1
CASSLRRLYEQYF	TGTGCCAGCAGCCTGAGGCGGCTCTACGAGCAGTACTTC	-	-	TRBJ2-7	TRBV5-6
CASSLRGINYNEQFF	TGTGCCAGCAGTCTTAGGGGAATAAACTACAATGAGCAGTTCTTC	-	-	TRBJ2-1	TRBV27
CASSLHTGTGAYEQYF	TGTGCCAGCAGCTTACATACCGGGACAGGGGCCTACGAGCAGTACTTC	TRBD1	-	TRBJ2-7	TRBV7-6